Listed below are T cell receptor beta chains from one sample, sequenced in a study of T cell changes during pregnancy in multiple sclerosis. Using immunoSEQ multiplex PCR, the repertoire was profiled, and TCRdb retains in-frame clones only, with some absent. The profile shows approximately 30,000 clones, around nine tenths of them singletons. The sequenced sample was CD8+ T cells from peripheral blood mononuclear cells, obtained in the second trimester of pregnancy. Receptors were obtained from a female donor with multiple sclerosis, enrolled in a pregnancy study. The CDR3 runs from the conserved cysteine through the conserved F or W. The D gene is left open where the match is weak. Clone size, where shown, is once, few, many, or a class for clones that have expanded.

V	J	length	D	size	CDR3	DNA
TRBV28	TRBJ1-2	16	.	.	CASSSGGELTHYGYTF	TGTGCCAGCAGTTCAGGTGGGGAGTTGACTCACTATGGCTACACCTTC
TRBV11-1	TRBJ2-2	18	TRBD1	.	CASSSRLTGTGNTGELFF	TGTGCCAGCAGCTCGCGGCTTACCGGGACAGGGAACACCGGGGAGCTGTTTTTT
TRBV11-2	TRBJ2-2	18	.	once	CASSKNARQTHNTGELFF	TGTGCCAGCAGCAAAAACGCCAGACAGACCCACAACACCGGGGAGCTGTTTTTT
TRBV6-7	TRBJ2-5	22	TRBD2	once	CASSYSPLSLPKIAGAKETQYF	TGTGCCAGCAGTTACTCCCCCCTCTCGCTCCCGAAAATAGCGGGGGCTAAAGAGACCCAGTACTTC
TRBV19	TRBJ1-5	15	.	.	CASSIVWDNNQPQHF	TGTGCCAGTAGTATAGTTTGGGACAACAATCAGCCCCAGCATTTT
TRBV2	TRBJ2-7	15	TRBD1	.	CASSERTGFAYEQYF	TGTGCCAGCAGTGAGAGGACAGGTTTCGCCTACGAGCAGTACTTC
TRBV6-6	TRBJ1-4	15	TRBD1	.	CASSNGQGAGEKLFF	TGTGCCAGCAGTAACGGACAGGGGGCAGGAGAAAAACTGTTTTTT
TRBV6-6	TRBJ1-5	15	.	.	CASSTTGTSNQPQHF	TGTGCCAGCAGTACTACAGGGACTAGCAATCAGCCCCAGCATTTT
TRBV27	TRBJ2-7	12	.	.	CASSAGFYEQYF	TGTGCCAGCAGTGCGGGATTTTACGAGCAGTACTTC
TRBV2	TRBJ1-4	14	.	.	CASKGEDRSEKLFF	TGTGCCAGCAAGGGGGAAGACAGGTCGGAAAAACTGTTTTTT
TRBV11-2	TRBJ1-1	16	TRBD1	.	CASSLDFTGADPEAFF	TGTGCCAGCAGCTTAGATTTCACAGGGGCGGACCCTGAAGCTTTCTTT
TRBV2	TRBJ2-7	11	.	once	CASSVDYEQYF	TGTGCCAGCAGTGTAGACTACGAGCAGTACTTC
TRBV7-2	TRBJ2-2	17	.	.	CASSLVYWGPRPGELFF	TGTGCCAGCAGCTTAGTTTACTGGGGGCCTCGACCGGGGGAGCTGTTTTTT
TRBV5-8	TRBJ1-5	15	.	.	CASRGVGYSNQPQHF	TGTGCCAGCAGAGGGGTCGGGTATAGCAATCAGCCCCAGCATTTT
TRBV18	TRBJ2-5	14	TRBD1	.	CASSLDRVRETQYF	TGTGCCAGCTCACTCGACAGGGTACGGGAGACCCAGTACTTC
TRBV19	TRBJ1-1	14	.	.	CASSWGGLGTEAFF	TGTGCCAGTAGTTGGGGGGGCTTAGGCACTGAAGCTTTCTTT
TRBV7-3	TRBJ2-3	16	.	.	CASSLSGHPMTDTQYF	TGTGCCAGCAGCTTAAGTGGCCATCCCATGACAGATACGCAGTATTTT
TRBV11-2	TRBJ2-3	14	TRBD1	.	CASSDRDRVDTQYF	TGTGCCAGCAGCGACCGGGACAGGGTGGATACGCAGTATTTT
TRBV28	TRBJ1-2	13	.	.	CASAAGIIYGYTF	TGTGCCAGCGCAGCGGGGATTATTTATGGCTACACCTTC
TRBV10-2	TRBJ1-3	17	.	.	CASSEPSEAGSGNTIYF	TGCGCCAGCAGTGAGCCCTCGGAAGCAGGGTCCGGAAACACCATATATTTT
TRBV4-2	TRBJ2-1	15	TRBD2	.	CASSQDSGGANEQFF	TGTGCCAGCAGCCAAGATAGCGGGGGGGCCAATGAGCAGTTCTTC
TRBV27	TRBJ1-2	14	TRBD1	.	CASSATGASYGYTF	TGTGCCAGCAGTGCGACAGGGGCCTCCTATGGCTACACCTTC
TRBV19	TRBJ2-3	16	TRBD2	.	CASSIDAGGLTDTQYF	TGTGCCAGTAGTATAGACGCGGGGGGCCTGACAGATACGCAGTATTTT